A single sample is the source of the 28 T cell receptor beta chains below, sequenced in a study of vaccination effects on CD4 cells after COVID-19. Sequencing followed a ViraFEST assay step that expanded antigen-specific CD4+ T cells with viral peptide pools. Upon completion of around 9 days in culture, CD4+ T cells were isolated. Nucleocapsid antibody tests were negative, and the vaccine recipients had no prior SARS-CoV-2 infection. Assay used: immunoSEQ multiplex PCR; TCRdb lists only in-frame clones, some missing. The sample has around 28,000 clones, about four fifths seen once. Their antigens remain unidentified. This specimen was CD4+ T cells from PBMCs cultured with SARS-CoV-2 spike peptides, taken before COVID-19 vaccination. These receptors all come from a human donor who received a COVID-19 vaccine.

The chain couples TRBV9 to TRBJ2-4, with TRBD2 matching 8 bases. Trimming took 0 bases from V and 6 from J; bases not matched to a gene: 8. The germline V gene encodes CDR1 SGDLS and CDR2 YYNGEE. This CDR3 comprises 16 residues. CDR3 in DNA: TGTGCCAGCAGCGTAGCCGCAGCGGGAGCGGGAAACATTCAGTACTTC. It codes for CASSVAAAGAGNIQYF.

About this clone itself: The sample carries other DNA sequences with the same CDR3. This chain links TRBV7-2 with TRBJ2-7, with no clear D. The CDR3 has 12 amino acids. Looked up from germline, CDR1 is SGHTA and CDR2 is FQGNSA. Deletions cut 4 bases from V and 3 bases from J, with 7 bases between. This chain's CDR3 is CASSSTLYEQYF. CDR3 DNA: TGTGCCAGCAGCTCGACTCTCTACGAGCAGTACTTC.

The V call is TRBV28, the J call TRBJ2-3, with 10 bases aligning to TRBD2. CDR1 MDHEN and CDR2 SYDVKM come from the germline V gene. The CDR3 extends over 13 amino acids. The J segment lost 5 bases and the V segment lost 8 bases, leaving 4 bases of the junction unmatched. As DNA, the CDR3 is TGTGCCAGCCGACTAGCGGGCCTAGATACGCAGTATTTT. This sequence encodes CASRLAGLDTQYF.

The rearrangement links TRBV5-1 to TRBJ2-5; D remains ambiguous. Trimming took off 2 bases at V and 4 bases at J, with 3 bases between the two ends. CDR3 length: 11 amino acids. Germline CDR1 and CDR2: SGHRS and YFSETQ. The CDR3 coding sequence is TGCGCCAGCAGCTTTGGAGAGACCCAGTACTTC. Its protein is CASSFGETQYF.

The chain recombines TRBV28 with TRBJ2-3; D is ambiguous. V was pared by 6 bases and J by 2 bases, with 9 bases between. This CDR3 spans 13 amino acids. Germline V lookup: CDR1 MDHEN, CDR2 SYDVKM. CDR3 sequence reads: CASSPGPTDTQYF. CDR3 DNA sequence: TGTGCCAGCAGCCCCGGCCCCACAGATACGCAGTATTTT.

The rearrangement links TRBV20-1 to TRBJ2-5; D not certain. From germline, CDR1 is DFQATT and CDR2 SNEGSKA (reference sequence). The V end was cut by 5 bases, the J end by 5 bases, with 6 bases between. The CDR3 loop spans 10 amino acids. The CDR3 loop reads CSAGWETQYF. CDR3 coding DNA: TGCAGTGCTGGGTGGGAGACCCAGTACTTC.

V is TRBV19 and J is TRBJ1-5; a weak D match, TRBD1 (6 bases). V was shortened by 6 bases and J by 1 base, with 16 bases between the two germline ends. CDR1 is LNHDA, CDR2 SQIVND, per germline (reference sequence). This CDR3 is 16 amino acids long. Here the CDR3 reads CASRNTWGASNQPQHF. CDR3 DNA: TGTGCCAGTAGAAATACCTGGGGGGCGAGCAATCAGCCCCAGCATTTT. The full variable domain, completed using reference TRBV19 and TRBJ1-5, is DGGITQSPKYLFRKEGQNVTLSCEQNLNHDAMYWYRQDPGQGLRLIYYSQIVNDFQKGDIAEGYSVSREKKESFPLTVTSAQKNPTAFYLCASRNTWGASNQPQHFGDGTRLSIL.

This rearrangement joins TRBV5-5 to TRBJ2-3; weak D call: TRBD1 (7 bases). Trimming took 0 bases from V and 2 from J, leaving 13 bases between them. The V gene's germline CDR1 is SGHKS and CDR2 YYEKEE (reference sequence). This CDR3 has 16 amino acids. The CDR3 sequence: CASSLAGRGDTDTQYF. The CDR3 bases are TGTGCCAGCAGCTTGGCCGGCAGGGGGGACACAGATACGCAGTATTTT.

The chain joins TRBV20-1 to TRBJ2-3; D gene ambiguous. The germline CDR1 and CDR2 sequences are DFQATT and SNEGSKA (reference sequence). The CDR3 loop spans 13 amino acids. Trimming pared 3 bases from V and 2 bases from J, leaving 9 bases between. The CDR3 loop reads CSASSRYTDTQYF. In DNA, the CDR3 is TGCAGTGCTAGTTCCAGATACACAGATACGCAGTATTTT.

The table lists this clone with a count of one. The chain recombines TRBV3-1 (or the pseudogene TRBV3-2) with TRBJ2-7; no reliable D call. The V end lost 0 bases, the J end lost 7 bases, and 13 bases lay between the germline ends. Germline CDR1 and CDR2: LGHDT and YNNKEL (reference sequence). CDR3 size: 14 residues. This CDR3 reads CASSQDFQASEQYF. CDR3 bases: TGTGCCAGCAGCCAAGATTTCCAGGCCTCGGAGCAGTACTTC.

V and J are TRBV5-1 and TRBJ2-3; 9 bases map to TRBD2. Germline V lookup: CDR1 SGHRS, CDR2 YFSETQ. The CDR3 is made up of 15 amino acids. Trimming took 0 bases from V and 1 from J; bases not matched to a gene: 0. The CDR3 sequence is CASSLVAGGTDTQYF. The DNA for the CDR3 is TGCGCCAGCAGCTTGGTAGCGGGGGGCACAGATACGCAGTATTTT.

V usage is TRBV4-1 and J usage is TRBJ1-5; possibly TRBD1 for D (5 bases). CDR3 length: 15 residues. Germline V CDR1 and CDR2: MGHRA, YSYEKL. The V end was cut by 1 base, the J end by 1 base, with 8 bases between. The CDR3 nucleotides read TGCGCCAGCAGCCAAGTATCAGGGAGCAATCAGCCCCAGCATTTT. Its translation is CASSQVSGSNQPQHF.

This sequence joins TRBV30 and TRBJ1-1; D unclear. Germline V gene sequence: CDR1 GTSNPN, CDR2 SVGIG (reference sequence). CDR3 length equals 14 residues. The germline V and J ends were trimmed by 0 bases and 10 bases, with 18 bases remaining between them. CDR3 sequence reads: CAWSVLSSEGRAFF. CDR3 nucleotides: TGTGCCTGGAGTGTACTGTCCTCAGAAGGTCGAGCTTTCTTT.

This clone has only a few counts. The chain combines TRBV6-5 with TRBJ1-6; no firm D call. CDR1 and CDR2 (germline): MNHEY, SVGAGI. Trimming took off 11 bases at V and 0 bases at J, with 8 bases between the two ends. This CDR3 is built from 13 residues. Here the CDR3 reads CALSSSYNSPLHF. The CDR3 DNA reads as TGTGCCTTGAGCAGCTCCTATAATTCACCCCTCCACTTT.

This clone was seen once. V gene TRBV5-5 combines with J gene TRBJ2-5; tentatively, D is TRBD1 (5 bases). The CDR3 totals 14 residues. The germline CDR1 and CDR2 sequences are SGHKS and YYEKEE (reference sequence). V dropped 3 bases and J dropped 1 base, with 10 bases sitting between them. CDR3: CASSYLTAQETQYF. CDR3 bases: TGTGCCAGCAGCTATCTGACAGCCCAAGAGACCCAGTACTTC.

The chain recombines TRBV9 with TRBJ2-3; D gene unclear. The length of the CDR3 is 14 residues. Germline V gene sequence: CDR1 SGDLS, CDR2 YYNGEE. Trimming removed 0 bases at V and 6 bases at J, with 11 bases between. The CDR3 loop is CASSVGNSRDTQYF. As DNA, the CDR3 is TGTGCCAGCAGCGTAGGTAACAGCCGGGATACGCAGTATTTT.

The J gene is TRBJ1-3, the V gene TRBV19, with D uncertain. CDR3 length: 15 residues. Trimming removed 3 bases at V and 0 bases at J, with 9 bases between. Germline V gives CDR1 LNHDA, CDR2 SQIVND (reference sequence). The CDR3 loop is CASSIHKDSGNTIYF. CDR3 sequence (DNA): TGTGCCAGTAGTATCCACAAGGACTCTGGAAACACCATATATTTT.

The chain's CDR3 is CASSDLRKIYEQYF. CDR3 DNA sequence: TGTGCCAGCAGTGATCTCAGGAAGATCTACGAGCAGTACTTC. The chain is built from TRBV28 and TRBJ2-7; D unclear. The germline gives CDR1 MDHEN, CDR2 SYDVKM. The CDR3 runs to 14 residues. Trimming stripped 5 bases from V and 3 bases from J, with 14 bases between.

The V gene is TRBV19, the J gene TRBJ2-3; no clear D. V was shortened by 6 bases and J by 2 bases, with 12 bases between the two germline ends. The CDR3 length is 14 residues. In germline, CDR1 is LNHDA, CDR2 SQIVND (reference sequence). The CDR3 sequence: CASRSPGDTDTQYF. The CDR3 DNA is TGTGCCAGTAGGTCCCCAGGAGACACAGATACGCAGTATTTT.

The chain has TRBV28 and TRBJ2-2; 8 nucleotides line up with TRBD1. CDR1 is MDHEN, CDR2 SYDVKM, per germline. Trimming took 7 bases from V and 9 from J; bases not matched to a gene: 4. The CDR3 extends over 12 amino acids. The CDR3 here is CASNRGSWELFF. For the CDR3, the DNA is TGTGCCAGCAACAGGGGGTCGTGGGAGCTGTTTTTT. The full variable domain, rest sourced from reference TRBV28 and TRBJ2-2, is DVKVTQSSRYLVKRTGEKVFLECVQDMDHENMFWYRQDPGLGLRLIYFSYDVKMKEKGDIPEGYSVSREKKERFSLILESASTNQTSMYLCASNRGSWELFFGEGSRLTVL.

The chain combines TRBV30 with TRBJ2-5; possibly TRBD2 for D (5 bases). This CDR3 region has 11 residues. Germline assignment: CDR1 GTSNPN and CDR2 SVGIG (reference sequence). The germline V and J ends were trimmed by 5 bases and 9 bases, with 13 bases remaining between them. This CDR3 reads CAWAEGRAQYF. In DNA, the CDR3 is TGTGCCTGGGCAGAAGGGCGGGCCCAGTACTTC.

The chain employs TRBV19 and TRBJ1-5; D is undetermined. Germline CDR1 LNHDA, CDR2 SQIVND (reference sequence). The CDR3 runs 12 residues. The V and J ends lost 6 bases and 2 bases respectively, with 5 bases between them. Here the CDR3 DNA reads TGTGCCAGTAGGCCGGGCAATCAGCCCCAGCATTTT. Protein sequence: CASRPGNQPQHF.

V gene TRBV20-1 combines with J gene TRBJ2-5, with a tentative D call TRBD2 (7 bases). Germline CDR1 DFQATT, CDR2 SNEGSKA (reference sequence). The CDR3 totals 11 residues. The CDR3 DNA reads as TGCAGCCCGAGGGGGGGAGAGACCCAGTACTTC. Its translation: CSPRGGETQYF.

The V and J genes are TRBV6-2 or TRBV6-3 and TRBJ2-1; 10 nucleotides line up with TRBD2. Trimming cost V 0 bases and J 4 bases; bases outside gene matches: 6. The length of the CDR3 is 17 residues. The germline gives CDR1 MNHEY, CDR2 SVGEGT. CDR3 loop: CASSYSGLAGVYNEQFF. In nucleotides, the CDR3 is TGTGCCAGCAGTTACTCAGGGCTAGCGGGGGTGTACAATGAGCAGTTCTTC.

The rearrangement links TRBV4-2 to TRBJ1-4; a possible D gene is TRBD1 (5 bases). Germline loops: CDR1 LGHNA, CDR2 YNFKEQ. V dropped 1 base and J dropped 7 bases, with 16 bases sitting between them. The CDR3 extends over 16 amino acids. CDR3 in amino acids: CASSQGEGRDAEKLFF. CDR3 bases: TGTGCCAGCAGCCAAGGCGAGGGGCGCGATGCTGAAAAACTGTTTTTT.

This chain joins TRBV15 and TRBJ1-2; possible D gene TRBD1, 6 bases. CDR3 size: 15 residues. V dropped 0 bases and J dropped 1 base, with 9 bases sitting between them. Germline-derived CDR1 and CDR2 are LNHNV and YYDKDF (reference sequence). The CDR3 spells CATSREEGVNYGYTF. The CDR3 nucleotides are TGTGCCACCAGCAGAGAAGAGGGGGTTAACTATGGCTACACCTTC.

This chain uses TRBV28 with TRBJ1-2, with D perhaps matching TRBD1 (6 bases). The CDR3 has 14 residues. Trimming pared 4 bases from V and 3 bases from J, leaving 12 bases between. CDR1 and CDR2 from the germline V gene are MDHEN and SYDVKM. The CDR3 DNA reads TGTGCCAGCAGTTCGCGGACAGACGACTATGGCTACACCTTC. This gives the protein CASSSRTDDYGYTF.

This chain uses TRBV28 with TRBJ2-7; 14 positions match TRBD2. The length of the CDR3 is 17 residues. V was clipped by 3 bases and J by 5 bases; unmatched bases: 9. Germline-derived CDR1 and CDR2 are MDHEN and SYDVKM. CDR3 amino acids: CASSLGPRLAGGHEQYF. In DNA form, the CDR3 reads TGTGCCAGCAGTTTGGGGCCAAGACTAGCGGGAGGGCACGAGCAGTACTTC.